This paragraph covers one T cell receptor (beta chain) sequence. This sample was taken from a study of shared clonotypes between healthy human individuals. At the level of the study: Used for every donor were three CD4 naive, three CD4 memory, two CD8 naive and one CD8 memory plate.

Data came from immunoSEQ multiplex PCR; TCRdb stores just in-frame clones and leaves some out. The sample records under 2.5 million clones, 85% to 95% being singletons. CDR1 and CDR2 (germline): SGDLS, YYNGEE. The germline V and J ends were trimmed by 3 bases and 3 bases, with 16 bases remaining between them. The CDR3 totals 15 residues. This receptor was taken from a man younger than 35 in good health. Some clones in this sample may be carry-over from other donors' samples. The chain is built from TRBV9 and TRBJ2-7; weak D call: TRBD2 (7 bases). The material sequenced was naive CD4+ T cells from PBMCs. Regarding subset: CD45RA+ positively selected. CDR3 sequence (DNA): TGTGCCAGCAGCGCGGGGGCGGGAGCCGGCTACGAGCAGTACTTC. It translates to CASSAGAGAGYEQYF.